Shown below are 6 T cell receptor beta chains from a single sample sequenced in a study of blood T cell repertoires in COVID-19. Assay: immunoSEQ multiplex PCR; the TCRdb copy retains only in-frame clones and omits some. The table shows 110,000 or so clones, with around 80% occurring only once. The sequencing input was peripheral blood. These receptors originate from a middle-aged man with acute or convalescent COVID-19.

The genes are TRBV6-2 or TRBV6-3 and TRBJ1-5; the match to TRBD1 covers 10 bases. V gave up 2 bases and J gave up 5 bases; unmatched junction bases: 9. The CDR3 is 17 residues long. Germline values: CDR1 MNHEY, CDR2 SVGEGT. CDR3 loop: CASSYRPGQGFDQPQHF. The CDR3 nucleotides are TGTGCCAGCAGTTACCGTCCGGGACAGGGGTTCGATCAGCCCCAGCATTTT.

The CDR3 nucleotides are TGTGCCAGCAGTCTCCGACAGGGCTACGAGCAGTACTTC. Amino acids: CASSLRQGYEQYF. V usage is TRBV12-3 or TRBV12-4 and J usage is TRBJ2-7; TRBD1 matches at 7 bases. Losses at the gene ends were 5 bases for V and 3 bases for J; bases not matched to a gene: 4. CDR3 length equals 13 residues.

The chain couples TRBV5-1 to TRBJ2-7; 12 nucleotides agree with TRBD2. V lost 0 bases, J lost 7 bases, and 5 bases stayed unmatched. The germline CDR1 and CDR2 sequences are SGHRS and YFSETQ. The CDR3 is made up of 15 amino acids. CDR3 residues: CASSLDLAGGREQYF. The CDR3 DNA reads as TGCGCCAGCAGCTTGGATCTAGCGGGAGGGCGGGAGCAGTACTTC.

The V call is TRBV6-5, the J call TRBJ2-1, with TRBD2 as a possible D gene (6 bases). The CDR3 is 12 residues long. Germline CDR1 is MNHEY and CDR2 is SVGAGI. Trimming cost V 8 bases and J 8 bases, with 13 bases left between them. The CDR3 DNA reads as TGTGCCAGCTGGAGGGGAGGTGATGAGCAGTTCTTC. Encoded protein: CASWRGGDEQFF.

The gene calls are TRBV9 and TRBJ2-4; the D gene is possibly TRBD2 (5 bases). The V and J ends lost 4 bases and 1 base respectively, with 18 bases between them. CDR1 and CDR2 from the germline V gene are SGDLS and YYNGEE. The CDR3 loop spans 17 amino acids. The CDR3 here is CASSKRASDLAKNIQYF. For the CDR3, the DNA is TGTGCCAGCAGCAAGAGGGCGTCGGACCTGGCCAAAAACATTCAGTACTTC.

The chain uses TRBV15 and TRBJ2-7, with TRBD1 identical over 7 bases. The V segment lost 0 bases and the J segment 2 bases; nucleotides outside the gene matches: 4. Germline CDR1 is LNHNV and CDR2 is YYDKDF (reference sequence). The CDR3 is 15 residues long. CDR3 sequence: CATSRDKGGPYEQYF. CDR3 sequence (DNA): TGTGCCACCAGCAGAGATAAAGGGGGCCCCTACGAGCAGTACTTC.